This T cell receptor beta chain was sequenced during a study of blood T cell repertoires in COVID-19. Per germline, CDR1 PRHDT and CDR2 FYEKMQ (reference sequence). CDR3 length: 12 amino acids. V gave up 1 base and J gave up 10 bases, with 10 bases separating them. Participants were aged 18 to 89 years, lived in some 23 US areas, and enrolled virtually. Membership in each cohort depended on participant-reported clinical history. Recovered status applied to Cohort 3 donors who had two consecutive negative PCRs. It also applied to those with clearance or with symptom resolution. Per the original methods: Nucleated cell counts were estimated from reference gene primer amplification. Data came from immunoSEQ multiplex PCR; TCRdb stores just in-frame clones and leaves some out. Clonal size and the V and J genes are those of that table, whereas D and trimming came from the DNA. The sample contains about 480,000 clones, 88% of which appear only once.

The chain has TRBV13 and TRBJ1-2; D unresolved. The TCR was taken from a woman aged 40 to 50 who had recovered from COVID-19. Material for sequencing was PBMCs or T cells enriched from blood (not recorded which). The CDR3 bases are TGTGCCAGCAGCTTAGCTGGCATAATCTACACCTTC. As protein: CASSLAGIIYTF.